This TCR beta chain was captured by sequencing in a study of blood T cell repertoires in COVID-19. Study overall: Sites in the United States, Italy and Spain provided acute and convalescent COVID-19 samples. T cells, B-cell-depleted T cells, or PBMCs provided the cDNA or gDNA that served as material.

In the original processing: For nucleated cells, counts were estimated from reference gene primer amplification. Using immunoSEQ multiplex PCR, the repertoire was profiled, and TCRdb retains in-frame clones only, with some absent. D and trimming come from the DNA, and the V and J calls and clone size come from that table. The table includes 90,000 to 120,000 clones, about four fifths detected once. V lost 5 bases, J lost 0 bases, and 4 bases stayed unmatched. Germline V gives CDR1 MDHEN, CDR2 SYDVKM. The CDR3 is 14 residues long. Source material: peripheral blood. This TCR was sampled from a woman aged 70-85 years with acute or convalescent COVID-19. V is TRBV28 and J is TRBJ2-7; 7 nucleotides agree with TRBD2. The DNA for the CDR3 is TGTGCCAGCAGTCCATTAGCGGGCTCCTACGAGCAGTACTTC. This encodes CASSPLAGSYEQYF.